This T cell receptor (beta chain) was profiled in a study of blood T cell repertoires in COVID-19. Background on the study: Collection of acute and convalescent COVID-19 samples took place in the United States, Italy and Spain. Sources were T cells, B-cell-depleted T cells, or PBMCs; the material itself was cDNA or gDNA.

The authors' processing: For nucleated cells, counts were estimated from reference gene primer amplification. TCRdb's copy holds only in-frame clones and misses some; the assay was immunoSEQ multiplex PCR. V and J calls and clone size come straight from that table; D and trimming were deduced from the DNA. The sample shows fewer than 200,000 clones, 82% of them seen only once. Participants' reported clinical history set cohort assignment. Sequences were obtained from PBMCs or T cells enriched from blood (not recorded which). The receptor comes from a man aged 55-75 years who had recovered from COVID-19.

The DNA of the CDR3 is TGTGCCAGCAGCTTACTGACTATGACAACAACTAATGAAAAACTGTTTTTT. Encoded protein: CASSLLTMTTTNEKLFF. This sequence joins TRBV7-6 and TRBJ1-4; D remains unclear. The V gene lost 2 bases and the J gene lost 0 bases, with 13 bases spanning the gap. Germline lookup yields CDR1 SGHVS and CDR2 FNYEAQ. The CDR3 runs to 17 residues.